A single sample is the source of the 11 T cell receptor beta chains below, sequenced in a study of CD8 T cells in Susac syndrome. A quantity of about 0.45 to 1 ug RNA underwent reverse transcription using random hexamers. From the immunoSEQ multiplex PCR reads, TCRdb called clonotypes with MiXCR, one entry per CDR3 protein. The sample includes approximately 150,000 distinct CDR3 sequences, 94% of them seen just once. The specimen was CD4+ T cells from PBMCs. The receptors were gathered from a human donor in good health.

V usage is TRBV7-6 and J usage is TRBJ1-1; TRBD1 might be the D (6 bases). CDR1 is SGHVS and CDR2 is FNYEAQ in the germline V gene. The CDR3 consists of 13 residues. V was trimmed by 5 bases and J by 1 base, leaving 8 bases between them. The CDR3 DNA reads as TGTGCCAGCAGCCGACAGGAGAACACTGAAGCTTTCTTT. Residues: CASSRQENTEAFF.

The V gene is TRBV19, the J gene TRBJ2-4; no clear D. Germline lookup yields CDR1 LNHDA and CDR2 SQIVND (reference sequence). CDR3 length equals 14 residues. Trimming removed 7 bases at V and 0 bases at J, with 10 bases between. This CDR3 is CASTGLTAKNIQYF. DNA of the CDR3: TGTGCCAGTACCGGCCTTACAGCCAAAAACATTCAGTACTTC.

The rearrangement links TRBV7-9 to TRBJ2-5, with 11 bases matching TRBD2. Per germline, CDR1 SEHNR and CDR2 FQNEAQ (reference sequence). The CDR3 has 16 amino acids. Trimming cost V 5 bases and J 0 bases; bases outside gene matches: 5. CDR3 region: CASSPGTSGNQETQYF. The CDR3 DNA reads TGTGCCAGCAGCCCGGGGACTAGCGGAAACCAAGAGACCCAGTACTTC. The complete variable domain, with remaining parts taken from reference TRBV7-9 and TRBJ2-5, reads DTGVSQNPRHKITKRGQNVTFRCDPISEHNRLYWYRQTLGQGPEFLTYFQNEAQLEKSRLLSDRFSAERPKGSFSTLEIQRTEQGDSAMYLCASSPGTSGNQETQYFGPGTRLLVL.

The chain joins TRBV30 to TRBJ1-2, with a possible D match to TRBD1 (5 bases). The CDR3 contains 12 residues. V was clipped by 4 bases and J by 8 bases, with 14 bases between them. Germline CDR1 and CDR2: GTSNPN and SVGIG (reference sequence). CDR3 coding DNA: TGTGCCTGGACCATGAGGGACCGCGGCTACACCTTC. This encodes CAWTMRDRGYTF.

This chain joins TRBV18 and TRBJ1-5; perhaps TRBD1 as D (5 bases). CDR1 is KGHSH and CDR2 is LQKENI in the germline V gene. With 5 bases removed from V and 8 bases from J, the gap between germline ends came to 16 bases. This CDR3 region has 14 residues. The CDR3 protein is CASSTGAVREPQHF. The DNA of the CDR3 is TGTGCCAGCTCAACCGGGGCCGTTAGGGAGCCCCAGCATTTT.

The chain combines TRBV28 with TRBJ2-7, with TRBD1 matching over 7 bases. The CDR3 spans 13 residues. Losses at the gene ends were 7 bases for V and 2 bases for J; bases not matched to a gene: 5. Per germline, CDR1 MDHEN and CDR2 SYDVKM. CDR3 protein: CASTLQGAYEQYF. For the CDR3, the DNA is TGTGCCAGCACACTGCAGGGGGCCTACGAGCAGTACTTC. The whole variable domain, remainder taken from reference TRBV28 and TRBJ2-7, is DVKVTQSSRYLVKRTGEKVFLECVQDMDHENMFWYRQDPGLGLRLIYFSYDVKMKEKGDIPEGYSVSREKKERFSLILESASTNQTSMYLCASTLQGAYEQYFGPGTRLTVT.

This chain connects TRBV5-1 to TRBJ2-7, with D unclear. The CDR3 contains 14 residues. Germline CDR1 reads SGHRS; CDR2 reads YFSETQ. V was trimmed by 0 bases and J by 5 bases, leaving 12 bases between them. This CDR3 is CASSLEQISHEQYF. DNA for the CDR3: TGCGCCAGCAGCTTGGAACAGATTTCCCACGAGCAGTACTTC. Full variable domain (outside the CDR3, taken from reference TRBV5-1 and TRBJ2-7): KAGVTQTPRYLIKTRGQQVTLSCSPISGHRSVSWYQQTPGQGLQFLFEYFSETQRNKGNFPGRFSGRQFSNSRSEMNVSTLELGDSALYLCASSLEQISHEQYFGPGTRLTVT.

The chain joins TRBV27 to TRBJ2-5; 12 nucleotides agree with TRBD2. This CDR3 has 15 residues. Germline V gene data show CDR1 as MNHEY and CDR2 as SMNVEV (reference sequence). V dropped 5 bases and J dropped 5; count of bases not matched to a gene: 6. CDR3 coding DNA: TGTGCCAGCAGTCCCCTAGCGGGAGGGTTGGAGACCCAGTACTTC. This codes for CASSPLAGGLETQYF.

Points on this clonotype: At one boundary the junction diverges from the germline segment, which might be a read error. The V gene is TRBV3-1, the J gene TRBJ2-3; 10 nucleotides align to TRBD2. This CDR3 spans 15 amino acids. CDR1 and CDR2 from the germline V gene are LGHDT and YNNKEL (reference sequence). The CDR3 loop reads CASRASGSLANTKYF. In DNA, the CDR3 is TGTGCCAGCAGAGCTAGCGGGAGCTTGGCAAATACGAAGTATTTT.

This chain uses TRBV20-1 with TRBJ1-2; perhaps TRBD1 as D (6 bases). The CDR3 extends over 13 amino acids. Trimming removed 7 bases at V and 0 bases at J, with 12 bases between. Per germline, CDR1 DFQATT and CDR2 SNEGSKA (reference sequence). The CDR3 nucleotides read TGCAGTGTTGCGACAGGCACTAACTATGGCTACACCTTC. Its protein is CSVATGTNYGYTF.

The chain couples TRBV27 to TRBJ1-6; D is perhaps TRBD1 (5 bases). The V gene lost 3 bases and the J gene lost 10 bases, with 13 bases spanning the gap. The CDR3 length is 14 residues. Germline CDR1 is MNHEY and CDR2 is SMNVEV (reference sequence). Here the CDR3 reads CASSLRQGLSPLHF. DNA of the CDR3: TGTGCCAGCAGTTTGCGGCAGGGTTTATCACCCCTCCACTTT.